The 20 T cell receptor beta chains below all came from one sample that was sequenced in a study of early T cells in non-severe SARS-CoV-2 infection. TCRdb reprocessed the 5' RACE reads with MiXCR, giving one entry per CDR3 protein. The sample lists over 25,000 distinct CDR3 sequences; about 5% were seen once. Sequenced material: whole blood. The receptors stem from an adult who was a healthcare worker with PCR-confirmed SARS-CoV-2 infection or an uninfected control (not recorded which).

This clonotype was observed a few times. V is TRBV28 and J is TRBJ1-1, with D possibly matching TRBD1 (5 bases). V gave up 5 bases and J gave up 7 bases, with 17 bases separating them. CDR1 is MDHEN and CDR2 is SYDVKM in the germline V gene. This CDR3 has 14 amino acids. Here the CDR3 reads CASSGTEGVIEAFF. CDR3 nucleotide sequence: TGTGCCAGCAGTGGGACCGAAGGGGTAATTGAAGCTTTCTTT. Looking up the rest from reference TRBV28 and TRBJ1-1 gives the full variable domain: DVKVTQSSRYLVKRTGEKVFLECVQDMDHENMFWYRQDPGLGLRLIYFSYDVKMKEKGDIPEGYSVSREKKERFSLILESASTNQTSMYLCASSGTEGVIEAFFGQGTRLTVV.

This clonotype was seen more than once but under ten times. This chain uses TRBV5-1 with TRBJ1-1; possibly TRBD1 for D (6 bases). The germline V and J ends were trimmed by 0 bases and 0 bases, with 9 bases remaining between them. Germline V CDR1 and CDR2: SGHRS, YFSETQ. The CDR3 is made up of 15 amino acids. The CDR3: CASSLETGMNTEAFF. CDR3 bases: TGCGCCAGCAGCTTGGAAACAGGGATGAACACTGAAGCTTTCTTT. The whole variable domain, remainder taken from reference TRBV5-1 and TRBJ1-1, is KAGVTQTPRYLIKTRGQQVTLSCSPISGHRSVSWYQQTPGQGLQFLFEYFSETQRNKGNFPGRFSGRQFSNSRSEMNVSTLELGDSALYLCASSLETGMNTEAFFGQGTRLTVV.

This clonotype was counted at least ten times. The chain couples TRBV14 to TRBJ2-4; TRBD1 matches 8 bases. The V gene end was trimmed by 5 bases and the J gene end by 0 bases; junction bases not matched to a gene: 12. Germline CDR1 SGHDN, CDR2 FVKESK. The CDR3 loop spans 18 amino acids. The CDR3 DNA reads TGTGCCAGCAGCGGAGACAGGGGCAGGGATCTAGCCAAAAACATTCAGTACTTC. Encoded protein: CASSGDRGRDLAKNIQYF.

This clonotype occurred many times. The CDR3 coding sequence is TGCGCCAGCAGCTTGGATACTAGCGGGTCCTCCTACAATGAGCAGTTCTTC. Its protein product is CASSLDTSGSSYNEQFF. The chain links TRBV5-1 to TRBJ2-1; TRBD2 matches at 9 bases. With 0 bases clipped from V and 0 bases from J, the junction kept 4 bases outside the gene matches. The CDR3 covers 17 residues. The germline gives CDR1 SGHRS, CDR2 YFSETQ.

V and J are TRBV7-9 and TRBJ2-1; 10 nucleotides match TRBD1. The CDR3 length is 14 residues. Trimming removed 4 bases from V and 7 bases from J; junction bases left unmatched: 4. Germline lookup yields CDR1 SEHNR and CDR2 FQNEAQ (reference sequence). The CDR3 reads CASSSGQGGNEQFF. The CDR3 DNA is TGTGCCAGCAGCTCCGGACAGGGGGGGAATGAGCAGTTCTTC.

This clonotype occurred many times. The chain joins TRBV7-8 to TRBJ2-3, with D uncertain. The CDR3 loop spans 13 amino acids. Between the trimmed V and J ends, which lost 1 base and 5 bases, there was a span of 7 bases. The V gene's germline CDR1 is SGHVS and CDR2 FQNEAQ. For the CDR3, the DNA is TGTGCCAGCAGCTTAGGGAGACTAGATACGCAGTATTTT. The encoded protein is CASSLGRLDTQYF. The variable domain in full, with the rest retrieved from reference TRBV7-8 and TRBJ2-3, is GAGVSQSPRYKVAKRGQDVALRCDPISGHVSLFWYQQALGQGPEFLTYFQNEAQLDKSGLPSDRFFAERPEGSVSTLKIQRTQQEDSAVYLCASSLGRLDTQYFGPGTRLTVL.

In this sample, this clonotype turned up many times. This rearrangement joins TRBV7-8 to TRBJ2-3; 7 bases are a match to TRBD1. This CDR3 region has 16 residues. V was clipped by 1 base and J by 3 bases; unmatched bases: 7. CDR1 and CDR2 from the germline V gene are SGHVS and FQNEAQ. The chain's CDR3 is CASSLEGTDLTDTQYF. The CDR3, as DNA: TGTGCCAGCAGCTTAGAAGGGACAGACTTAACAGATACGCAGTATTTT. The full variable domain, completed using reference TRBV7-8 and TRBJ2-3, is GAGVSQSPRYKVAKRGQDVALRCDPISGHVSLFWYQQALGQGPEFLTYFQNEAQLDKSGLPSDRFFAERPEGSVSTLKIQRTQQEDSAVYLCASSLEGTDLTDTQYFGPGTRLTVL.

Judged by abundance, this clonotype is medium-sized. The chain couples TRBV19 to TRBJ2-3; no definite D call. Trimming left V 5 bases short and J 8 bases short, with 11 bases between. The CDR3 spans 12 residues. Germline CDR1 and CDR2: LNHDA and SQIVND (reference sequence). CDR3 sequence: CASSLSSGTQYF. DNA of the CDR3: TGTGCCAGTAGTCTCTCTTCCGGTACGCAGTATTTT.

In this sample, this clonotype turned up many times. The gene calls are TRBV18 and TRBJ2-7; the D is unclear. This CDR3 is built from 13 residues. V shed 7 bases and J shed 0 bases, with 10 bases lying between them. Germline V CDR1 and CDR2: KGHSH, LQKENI. CDR3 nucleotides: TGTGCCAGCTGTCCAGGTAGCTCCTACGAGCAGTACTTC. Translation: CASCPGSSYEQYF.

This clonotype was detected many times. The chain has TRBV28 and TRBJ2-4; the D is unclear. The ends were cut back, 6 bases at V and 3 bases at J, with 12 bases in the middle. Per the germline V gene, CDR1 is MDHEN and CDR2 is SYDVKM. The CDR3 covers 14 residues. The CDR3 sequence: CASSLIMGKNIQYF. The CDR3 DNA sequence: TGTGCCAGCAGCCTAATAATGGGCAAAAACATTCAGTACTTC.

This clonotype was seen a few times. This chain links TRBV6-2 or TRBV6-3 with TRBJ2-5; no clear D gene. Germline loops: CDR1 MNHEY, CDR2 SVGEGT. The length of the CDR3 is 12 residues. V was clipped by 2 bases and J by 9 bases, with 10 bases between them. Here the CDR3 DNA reads TGTGCCAGCAGTTACACAGAGGTCCCCCAGTACTTC. Amino acids: CASSYTEVPQYF.

This clonotype came up many times. The gene calls are TRBV6-2 or TRBV6-3 and TRBJ2-7; D is perhaps TRBD2 (6 bases). Looked up from germline, CDR1 is MNHEY and CDR2 is SVGEGT. Trimming removed 6 bases at V and 2 bases at J, with 17 bases between. This CDR3 region has 15 residues. CDR3 sequence reads: CASRELADFTYEQYF. The CDR3 DNA reads TGTGCCAGCAGGGAGTTAGCGGATTTCACCTACGAGCAGTACTTC.

In this sample, this clonotype turned up many times. The chain joins TRBV28 to TRBJ2-7, with D perhaps TRBD1 or TRBD2 (5 bases each). Trimming took 5 bases from V and 0 from J, leaving 11 bases between them. Per the germline V gene, CDR1 is MDHEN and CDR2 is SYDVKM. CDR3 length: 14 residues. The CDR3 sequence: CASSPPRGSYEQYF. The CDR3 nucleotides are TGTGCCAGCAGTCCCCCGAGGGGCTCCTACGAGCAGTACTTC.

At least ten counts were recorded for this clonotype. The chain uses TRBV6-2 or TRBV6-3 and TRBJ1-5; the D gene is possibly TRBD1 (6 bases). V lost 7 bases, J lost 0 bases, and 19 bases lay in between. Germline loops: CDR1 MNHEY, CDR2 SVGEGT. The CDR3 contains 17 residues. CDR3 nucleotide sequence: TGTGCCAGCACCTCGCCTCTGGACAGTTTTAGCAATCAGCCCCAGCATTTT. This gives the protein CASTSPLDSFSNQPQHF.

The chain carries TRBV10-2 and TRBJ1-3, with unresolved D. The V end was cut by 3 bases, the J end by 4 bases, with 16 bases between. This CDR3 spans 16 amino acids. Germline CDR1 and CDR2: WSHSY and SAAADI. The CDR3 here is CASSETYTDYGNTIYF. In nucleotides, the CDR3 is TGCGCCAGCAGTGAAACCTATACGGACTACGGAAACACCATATATTTT.

At least ten counts were recorded for this clonotype. V and J are TRBV4-2 and TRBJ1-5; no definite D call. Germline CDR1 and CDR2: LGHNA and YNFKEQ. Trimming took off 0 bases at V and 3 bases at J, with 9 bases between the two ends. This CDR3 spans 15 amino acids. CDR3 DNA sequence: TGTGCCAGCAGCCAAGAGAGGACTGTCAATCAGCCCCAGCATTTT. Its translation: CASSQERTVNQPQHF.

In its sample, this clonotype was seen many times. The chain recombines TRBV30 with TRBJ2-3; TRBD2 aligns across 13 bases. The CDR3 has 14 amino acids. Germline V gene sequence: CDR1 GTSNPN, CDR2 SVGIG (reference sequence). V was clipped by 5 bases and J by 6 bases; unmatched bases: 5. The CDR3 spells CAWGLAGVWDTQYF. The CDR3 DNA reads as TGTGCCTGGGGACTAGCGGGAGTATGGGATACGCAGTATTTT. The variable domain in full, completed from reference TRBV30 and TRBJ2-3, reads SQTIHQWPATLVQPVGSPLSLECTVEGTSNPNLYWYRQAAGRGLQLLFYSVGIGQISSEVPQNLSASRPQDRQFILSSKKLLLSDSGFYLCAWGLAGVWDTQYFGPGTRLTVL.

This chain links TRBV7-9 with TRBJ1-1; D not certain. The CDR3 is made up of 11 amino acids. CDR1 and CDR2 (germline): SEHNR, FQNEAQ (reference sequence). Between the trimmed V and J ends, which lost 2 bases and 8 bases, there was a span of 6 bases. For the CDR3, the DNA is TGTGCCAGCAGCTTAAACAGAGAAGCTTTCTTT. Protein sequence: CASSLNREAFF.

V gene TRBV27 combines with J gene TRBJ2-3; 7 bases line up with TRBD2. Losses at the gene ends were 0 bases for V and 2 bases for J; bases not matched to a gene: 11. The germline CDR1 and CDR2 sequences are MNHEY and SMNVEV (reference sequence). The CDR3 covers 18 residues. CDR3 loop: CASSLSIYGAGYTDTQYF. CDR3 DNA: TGTGCCAGCAGTTTATCGATCTATGGAGCGGGGTACACAGATACGCAGTATTTT.

This clonotype has a count of ten or more. The chain has TRBV19 and TRBJ1-5, with TRBD1 identical over 8 bases. CDR1 and CDR2 from the germline V gene are LNHDA and SQIVND (reference sequence). J gave up 4 bases and V 5 bases, and 4 bases lay outside the gene matches. This CDR3 comprises 14 residues. The CDR3 region is CASSPTGANQPQHF. As DNA, the CDR3 is TGTGCCAGTAGTCCGACAGGGGCTAATCAGCCCCAGCATTTT.